The clone carrying this TCR beta chain has at least ten counts. The antigen is unknown. The data derive from a study of T cells after yellow fever vaccination. Study conclusions and caveats: Most primary-vaccination clones reappeared after the booster (approximately 95% CD4, 88% CD8). Secondary responses were weaker yet peaked faster, day 5 versus 15.

CDR3 length: 14 residues. Germline CDR1 and CDR2: SGHRS and YFSETQ. V lost 0 bases and J 0 bases, leaving 6 bases between the germline ends. TCRdb reprocessed the 5' RACE reads with MiXCR, giving one entry per CDR3 protein. The sample lists over 150,000 distinct CDR3 sequences; approximately 6.2% were seen once. The source was CD4+ T cells sorted from PBMCs, collected on the day of the first yellow fever vaccination. This clonotype originated in a man between 18 and 35 years old who received the YFV17D yellow fever vaccine. V usage is TRBV5-1 and J usage is TRBJ1-1; no clear D gene. The CDR3 region is CASSLGEVNTEAFF. CDR3 coding DNA: TGCGCCAGCAGCTTGGGGGAGGTGAACACTGAAGCTTTCTTT.